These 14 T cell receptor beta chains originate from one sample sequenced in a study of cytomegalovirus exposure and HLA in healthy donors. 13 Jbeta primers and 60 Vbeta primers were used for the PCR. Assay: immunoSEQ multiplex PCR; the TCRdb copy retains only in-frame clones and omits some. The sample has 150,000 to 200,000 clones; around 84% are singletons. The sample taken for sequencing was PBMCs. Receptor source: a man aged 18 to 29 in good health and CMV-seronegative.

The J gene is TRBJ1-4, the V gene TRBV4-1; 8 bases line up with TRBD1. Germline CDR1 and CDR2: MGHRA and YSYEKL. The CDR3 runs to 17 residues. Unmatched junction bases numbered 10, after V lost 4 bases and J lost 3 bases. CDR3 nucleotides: TGCGCCAGCAGCCGTAGCCCAGGGGGCTCTCCTAATGAAAAACTGTTTTTT. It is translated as CASSRSPGGSPNEKLFF.

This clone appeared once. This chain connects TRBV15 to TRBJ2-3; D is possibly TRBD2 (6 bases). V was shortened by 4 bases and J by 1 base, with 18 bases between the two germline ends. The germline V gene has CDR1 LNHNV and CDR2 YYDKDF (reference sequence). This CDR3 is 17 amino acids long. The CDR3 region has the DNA TGTGCCACCAGCACCGGCCCTCGGCGGGGACGCACAGATACGCAGTATTTT. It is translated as CATSTGPRRGRTDTQYF.

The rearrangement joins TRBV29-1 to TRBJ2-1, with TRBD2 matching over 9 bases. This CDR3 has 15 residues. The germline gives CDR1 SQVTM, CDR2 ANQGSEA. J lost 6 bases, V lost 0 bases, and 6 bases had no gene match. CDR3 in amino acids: CSVEETWRGGNEQFF. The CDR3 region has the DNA TGCAGCGTTGAAGAAACGTGGCGGGGGGGCAATGAGCAGTTCTTC.

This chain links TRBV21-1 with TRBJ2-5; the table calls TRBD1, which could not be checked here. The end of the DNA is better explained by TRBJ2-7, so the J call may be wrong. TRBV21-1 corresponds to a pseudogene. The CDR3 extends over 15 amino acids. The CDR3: CASSAEWDKVYEQYF. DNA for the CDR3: TGTGCCAGCAGCGCCGAATGGGACAAGGTCTACGAGCAGTACTTC.

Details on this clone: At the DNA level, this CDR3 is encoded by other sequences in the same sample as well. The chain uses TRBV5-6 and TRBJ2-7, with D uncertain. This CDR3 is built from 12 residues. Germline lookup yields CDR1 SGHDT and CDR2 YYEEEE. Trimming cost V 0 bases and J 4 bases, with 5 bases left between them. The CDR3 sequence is CASSLGAYEQYF. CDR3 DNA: TGTGCCAGCAGCTTGGGGGCTTACGAGCAGTACTTC.

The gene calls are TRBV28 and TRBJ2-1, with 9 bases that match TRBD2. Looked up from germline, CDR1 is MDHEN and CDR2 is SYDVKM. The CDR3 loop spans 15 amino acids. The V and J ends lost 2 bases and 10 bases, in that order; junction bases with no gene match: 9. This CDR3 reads CASSLRLAVGGEQFF. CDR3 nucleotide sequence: TGTGCCAGCAGTTTACGACTAGCGGTTGGGGGGGAGCAGTTCTTC.

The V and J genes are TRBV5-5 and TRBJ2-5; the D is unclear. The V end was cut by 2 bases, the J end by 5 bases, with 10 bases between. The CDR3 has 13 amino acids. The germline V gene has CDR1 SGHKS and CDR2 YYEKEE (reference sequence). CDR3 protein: CASSFSPGETQYF. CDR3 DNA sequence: TGTGCCAGCAGCTTTTCCCCCGGTGAGACCCAGTACTTC.

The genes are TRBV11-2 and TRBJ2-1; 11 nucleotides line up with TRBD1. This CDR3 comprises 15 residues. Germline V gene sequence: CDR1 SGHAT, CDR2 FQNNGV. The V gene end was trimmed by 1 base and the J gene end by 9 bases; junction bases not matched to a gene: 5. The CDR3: CASSLGTGGPGEQFF. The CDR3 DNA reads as TGTGCCAGCAGCTTAGGGACAGGGGGCCCGGGTGAGCAGTTCTTC.

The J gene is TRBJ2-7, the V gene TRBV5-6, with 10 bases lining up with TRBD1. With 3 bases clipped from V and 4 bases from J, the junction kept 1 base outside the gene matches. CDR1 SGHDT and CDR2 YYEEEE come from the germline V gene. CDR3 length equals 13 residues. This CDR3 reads CASSWGQGYEQYF. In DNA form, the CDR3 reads TGTGCCAGCAGCTGGGGACAGGGGTACGAGCAGTACTTC. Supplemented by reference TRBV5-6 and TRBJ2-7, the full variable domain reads DAGVTQSPTHLIKTRGQQVTLRCSPKSGHDTVSWYQQALGQGPQFIFQYYEEEERQRGNFPDRFSGHQFPNYSSELNVNALLLGDSALYLCASSWGQGYEQYFGPGTRLTVT.

CDR3: CASSDGAGGFWEQYF. The DNA of the CDR3 is TGTGCCAGTAGTGACGGGGCAGGGGGATTCTGGGAGCAGTACTTC. The V call is TRBV19, the J call TRBJ2-7; TRBD1 aligns across 7 bases. CDR1 and CDR2 from the germline V gene are LNHDA and SQIVND (reference sequence). This CDR3 has 15 residues. V was pared by 5 bases and J by 7 bases, with 14 bases of the junction left unmatched.

The CDR3, as DNA: TGTGCCAGCAGGGACAGGGGTCGAACAGATACGCAGTATTTT. Translation: CASRDRGRTDTQYF. The rearrangement uses TRBV6-1 and TRBJ2-3, with 9 bases fitting TRBD1. Trimming at V came to 6 bases and at J to 3 bases, leaving 4 bases not matched to a gene. The germline gives CDR1 MNHNS, CDR2 SASEGT. There are 14 residues in the CDR3.

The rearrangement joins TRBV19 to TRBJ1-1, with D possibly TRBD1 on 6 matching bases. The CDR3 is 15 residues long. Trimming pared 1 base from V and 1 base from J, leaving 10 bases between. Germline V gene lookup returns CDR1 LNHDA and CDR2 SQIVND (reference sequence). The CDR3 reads CASSIVPGANTEAFF. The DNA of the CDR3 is TGTGCCAGTAGTATAGTTCCAGGGGCGAACACTGAAGCTTTCTTT.

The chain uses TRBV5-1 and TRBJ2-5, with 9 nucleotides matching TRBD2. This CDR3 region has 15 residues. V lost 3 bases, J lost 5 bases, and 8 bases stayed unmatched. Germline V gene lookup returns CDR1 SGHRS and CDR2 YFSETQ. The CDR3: CASSSTAGGRETQYF. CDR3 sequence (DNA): TGCGCCAGCAGCTCAACAGCGGGGGGCAGGGAGACCCAGTACTTC.

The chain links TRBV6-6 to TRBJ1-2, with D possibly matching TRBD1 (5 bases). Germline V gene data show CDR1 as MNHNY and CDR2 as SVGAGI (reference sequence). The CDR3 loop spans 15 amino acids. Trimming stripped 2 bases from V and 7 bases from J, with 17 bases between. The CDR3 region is CASSYLGQGTGGYTF. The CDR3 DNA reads TGTGCCAGCAGTTACCTGGGGCAGGGAACTGGTGGCTACACCTTC.